This paragraph covers one TCR beta chain sequence. The source of the sample is a study of blood T cell repertoires in COVID-19. Seattle's enrolled individuals joined amid active infection and were then monitored longitudinally. The method was immunoSEQ multiplex PCR; TCRdb's version includes in-frame clones alone and lacks a portion of them. The sample records around 260,000 clones, 75% to 95% being singletons. CDR3 size: 12 residues. Trimming removed 6 bases from V and 4 bases from J, with 10 bases in between. Per the germline V gene, CDR1 is SQVTM and CDR2 is ANQGSEA. The chain links TRBV29-1 to TRBJ2-1, with a tentative D call TRBD1 (6 bases). This receptor was identified in a person aged 18-35 years with COVID-19, enrolled during active disease. The sequencing sample was made of peripheral blood. CDR3: CSVDGTYNEQFF. The CDR3 DNA is TGCAGCGTCGACGGGACATACAATGAGCAGTTCTTC.